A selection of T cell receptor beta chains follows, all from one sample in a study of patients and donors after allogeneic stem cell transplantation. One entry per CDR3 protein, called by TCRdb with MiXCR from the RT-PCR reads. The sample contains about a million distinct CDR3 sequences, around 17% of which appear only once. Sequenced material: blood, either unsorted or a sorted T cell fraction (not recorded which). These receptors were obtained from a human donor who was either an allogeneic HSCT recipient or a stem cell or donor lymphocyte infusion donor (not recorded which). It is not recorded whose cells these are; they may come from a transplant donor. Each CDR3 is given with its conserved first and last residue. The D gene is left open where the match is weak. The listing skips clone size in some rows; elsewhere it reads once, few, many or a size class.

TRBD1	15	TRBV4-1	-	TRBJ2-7	CASSQGQEFPYEQYF	TGCGCCAGCAGCCAGGGACAGGAGTTCCCCTACGAGCAGTACTTC
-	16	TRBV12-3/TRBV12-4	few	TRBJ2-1	CASSLFADSIYNEQFF	TGTGCCAGCAGTTTATTCGCGGACTCAATTTACAATGAGCAGTTCTTC
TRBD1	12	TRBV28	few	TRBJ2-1	CASSSLTTGEFF	TGTGCCAGCAGTTCCTTGACTACAGGGGAGTTCTTC
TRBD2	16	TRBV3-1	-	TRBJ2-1	CASSLRLAGGPSEQFF	TGTGCCAGCAGCCTACGGCTAGCGGGGGGGCCGAGTGAGCAGTTCTTC
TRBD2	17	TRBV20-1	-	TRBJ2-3	CSARDPSGASSTDTQYF	TGCAGTGCTAGAGATCCTAGCGGGGCCTCTAGCACAGATACGCAGTATTTT
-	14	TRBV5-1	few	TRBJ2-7	CASSSGLLPYEQYF	TGCGCCAGCAGCTCAGGGCTCTTACCCTACGAGCAGTACTTC
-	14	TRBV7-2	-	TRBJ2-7	CASSFGVGEYEQYF	TGTGCCAGCAGCTTTGGCGTGGGGGAATACGAGCAGTACTTC
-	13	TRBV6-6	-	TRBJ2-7	CASRQATSYEQYF	TGTGCCAGCAGGCAGGCGACATCCTACGAGCAGTACTTC
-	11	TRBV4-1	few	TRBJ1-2	CASSQVKCYTF	TGCGCCAGCAGCCAAGTGAAATGCTACACCTTC
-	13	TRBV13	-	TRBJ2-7	CASSSHLIYEQYF	TGTGCCAGCAGCTCCCACCTCATCTACGAGCAGTACTTC
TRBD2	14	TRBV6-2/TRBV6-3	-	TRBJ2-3	CASRSGTSSQKQYF	TGTGCCAGCAGATCCGGGACTAGTTCCCAAAAGCAGTATTTT
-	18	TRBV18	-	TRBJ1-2	CASSPFVFRTNSIYGYTF	TGTGCCAGCTCACCTTTCGTCTTCCGGACGAATTCTATCTATGGCTACACCTTC
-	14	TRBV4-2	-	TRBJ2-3	CASSKGAVPDTQYF	TGTGCCAGCAGCAAAGGGGCCGTCCCAGATACGCAGTATTTT
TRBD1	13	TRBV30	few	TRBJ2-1	CAWSRDRNNEQFF	TGTGCCTGGAGCCGGGACAGAAACAATGAGCAGTTCTTC
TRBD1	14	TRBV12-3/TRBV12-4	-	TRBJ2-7	CASSLRGPVYEQYF	TGTGCCAGCAGTTTGAGGGGGCCCGTGTACGAGCAGTACTTC
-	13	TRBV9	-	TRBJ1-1	CASSVGGPAGAFF	TGTGCCAGCAGCGTAGGCGGTCCCGCGGGAGCTTTCTTT
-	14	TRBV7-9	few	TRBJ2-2	CASSLGWDTGELFF	TGTGCCAGCAGCTTAGGCTGGGACACCGGGGAGCTGTTTTTT
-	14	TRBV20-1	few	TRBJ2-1	CSARRPLSYNEQFF	TGCAGTGCTAGGAGGCCGCTCTCCTACAATGAGCAGTTCTTC
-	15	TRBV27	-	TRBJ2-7	CASSSLGRVVHDQYF	TGTGCCAGCAGTTCCCTAGGCAGGGTGGTCCACGACCAGTACTTC
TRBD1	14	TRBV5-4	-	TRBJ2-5	CASSWTGDVETQYF	TGTGCCAGCAGCTGGACAGGGGATGTGGAGACCCAGTACTTC
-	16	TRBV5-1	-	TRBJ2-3	CASSLDPSVSTDTQYF	TGCGCCAGCAGCTTGGATCCTAGCGTTAGCACAGATACGCAGTATTTT